Listed below are T cell receptor beta chains from one sample, sequenced in a study of radiation and T cells in renal cell carcinoma. This table comes from immunoSEQ multiplex PCR, and its TCRdb copy is limited to in-frame clones, with some not included. The sample has around 120,000 clones, over 75% seen once. The starting material was blood, obtained from a patient whose treatment included radiotherapy and nephrectomy. The receptors were gathered from an older woman with renal cell carcinoma. The CDR3 runs from the conserved cysteine through the conserved F or W. Fields, in order: clone size, V gene, D gene, J gene, CDR3 protein, CDR3 DNA. D genes are given only for firm matches. Some rows mark clone size as missing; the rest say once, few, many or name a class of expanded clone.

size: few; V: TRBV6-1; D: .; J: TRBJ1-1; CDR3: CASDGRGNTEAFF; DNA: TGTGCCAGCGATGGGAGGGGGAACACTGAAGCTTTCTTT
size: few; V: TRBV6-6; D: .; J: TRBJ1-2; CDR3: CAILGDGELYGYTF; DNA: TGTGCCATCCTTGGGGACGGGGAACTCTATGGCTACACCTTC
size: .; V: TRBV4-3; D: TRBD2; J: TRBJ2-1; CDR3: CASSQDLSSGNNEQFF; DNA: TGCGCCAGCAGCCAAGATCTATCTAGCGGGAACAATGAGCAGTTCTTC
size: .; V: TRBV2; D: .; J: TRBJ2-7; CDR3: CASAGWPDEQYF; DNA: TGTGCCAGCGCTGGATGGCCCGACGAGCAGTACTTC
size: .; V: TRBV6-1; D: .; J: TRBJ1-2; CDR3: CASSGAGANYGYTF; DNA: TGTGCCAGCAGTGGGGCAGGGGCAAACTATGGCTACACCTTC
size: .; V: TRBV11-2; D: .; J: TRBJ2-2; CDR3: CASSSSIATGELFF; DNA: TGTGCCAGCAGCTCTAGCATAGCCACCGGGGAGCTGTTTTTT
size: .; V: TRBV6-1; D: .; J: TRBJ1-2; CDR3: CASRADPNGYTF; DNA: TGTGCCAGCAGAGCCGACCCCAATGGCTACACCTTC
size: .; V: TRBV7-3; D: .; J: TRBJ2-3; CDR3: CASSLDLGRGRRDTQYF; DNA: TGTGCCAGCAGCTTAGATTTGGGCAGGGGAAGGAGGGATACGCAGTATTTT
size: few; V: TRBV28; D: .; J: TRBJ1-6; CDR3: CASSNRVNNSPLHF; DNA: TGTGCCAGCAGTAACAGGGTGAATAATTCACCCCTCCACTTT
size: .; V: TRBV6-6; D: .; J: TRBJ2-5; CDR3: CASSYAGETQYF; DNA: TGTGCCAGCAGTTACGCGGGGGAGACCCAGTACTTC
size: .; V: TRBV27; D: .; J: TRBJ2-7; CDR3: CASSPGLGEISYEQYF; DNA: TGTGCCAGCAGTCCCGGGTTGGGGGAGATCTCCTACGAGCAGTACTTC
size: .; V: TRBV6-1; D: .; J: TRBJ1-4; CDR3: CASRVESGMSEKLFF; DNA: TGTGCCAGCAGGGTCGAATCGGGGATGAGTGAAAAACTGTTTTTT
size: .; V: TRBV11-3; D: .; J: TRBJ2-2; CDR3: CASSLGRRGTGELFF; DNA: TGTGCCAGCAGCTTAGGGAGAAGGGGCACCGGGGAGCTGTTTTTT
size: .; V: TRBV7-9; D: TRBD2; J: TRBJ2-7; CDR3: CASSPVGAGVYYEQYF; DNA: TGTGCCAGCAGCCCTGTCGGAGCGGGAGTTTACTACGAGCAGTACTTC
size: .; V: TRBV27; D: .; J: TRBJ2-3; CDR3: CASRPGGTDTQYF; DNA: TGTGCCAGCAGGCCCGGGGGCACAGATACGCAGTATTTT
size: .; V: TRBV7-9; D: .; J: TRBJ1-2; CDR3: CASSLAGLHGYTF; DNA: TGTGCCAGCAGCTTAGCGGGGCTGCATGGCTACACCTTC
size: few; V: TRBV6-5; D: TRBD1; J: TRBJ2-7; CDR3: CASSYLGTGGAYEQYF; DNA: TGTGCCAGCAGTTACTTGGGGACAGGGGGGGCCTACGAGCAGTACTTC
size: .; V: TRBV2; D: TRBD1; J: TRBJ1-6; CDR3: CASSGQGAYSPLHF; DNA: TGTGCCAGCAGTGGACAGGGGGCCTATTCACCCCTCCACTTT
size: .; V: TRBV19; D: TRBD2; J: TRBJ2-3; CDR3: CASSIDRLAGADTQYF; DNA: TGTGCCAGTAGTATAGACAGGCTAGCGGGAGCAGATACGCAGTATTTT
size: few; V: TRBV11-3; D: .; J: TRBJ2-3; CDR3: CASSLGGVEGQYF; DNA: TGTGCCAGCAGCTTAGGTGGAGTGGAGGGGCAGTATTTT
size: .; V: TRBV5-1; D: .; J: TRBJ1-2; CDR3: CASSLGGQSHYGYTF; DNA: TGCGCCAGCAGCCTGGGGGGGCAGAGCCATTATGGCTACACCTTC
size: once; V: TRBV6-4; D: .; J: TRBJ1-3; CDR3: CASRPDRYISGNTIYF; DNA: TGTGCCAGCAGGCCAGACAGATACATCTCTGGAAACACCATATATTTT
size: .; V: TRBV4-3; D: .; J: TRBJ2-1; CDR3: CASSHRIGQNEQFF; DNA: TGCGCCAGCAGCCACCGCATTGGACAGAATGAGCAGTTCTTC
size: .; V: TRBV9; D: TRBD1; J: TRBJ2-3; CDR3: CASSVVGQGASTDTQYF; DNA: TGTGCCAGCAGCGTAGTCGGGCAGGGGGCTAGCACAGATACGCAGTATTTT
size: once; V: TRBV11-2; D: .; J: TRBJ2-3; CDR3: CASSPTPGGEGGSTDTQYF; DNA: TGTGCCAGCAGCCCTACCCCGGGCGGGGAGGGGGGAAGCACAGATACGCAGTATTTT
size: few; V: TRBV7-2; D: TRBD2; J: TRBJ2-7; CDR3: CASSFFSGGSYEQYF; DNA: TGTGCCAGCAGCTTTTTCAGCGGGGGCTCCTACGAGCAGTACTTC
size: .; V: TRBV2; D: .; J: TRBJ2-7; CDR3: CASIQVLRVSKLYEQYF; DNA: TGTGCCAGCATACAGGTACTCCGGGTCTCAAAACTTTACGAGCAGTACTTC
size: .; V: TRBV5-6; D: .; J: TRBJ1-1; CDR3: CASSEFEYTEAFF; DNA: TGTGCCAGCAGCGAATTTGAGTACACTGAAGCTTTCTTT
size: .; V: TRBV19; D: TRBD1; J: TRBJ2-2; CDR3: CASSTVDRVANTGELFF; DNA: TGTGCCAGTAGTACCGTGGACAGGGTCGCGAACACCGGGGAGCTGTTTTTT
size: once; V: TRBV4-2; D: .; J: TRBJ2-7; CDR3: CASSQGATATSYEQYF; DNA: TGTGCCAGCAGCCAGGGGGCGACAGCTACATCCTACGAGCAGTACTTC
size: .; V: TRBV10-3; D: .; J: TRBJ2-7; CDR3: CAISEILVRDTPYEQYF; DNA: TGTGCCATCAGCGAGATTTTGGTACGGGACACCCCCTACGAGCAGTACTTC
size: .; V: TRBV19; D: .; J: TRBJ2-2; CDR3: CASSITTNTGELFF; DNA: TGTGCCAGTAGTATAACTACTAACACCGGGGAGCTGTTTTTT
size: .; V: TRBV5-1; D: .; J: TRBJ1-1; CDR3: CASSVDRQNTEAFF; DNA: TGCGCCAGCAGCGTTGACAGGCAGAACACTGAAGCTTTCTTT
size: .; V: TRBV5-1; D: TRBD2; J: TRBJ2-3; CDR3: CASRTSGGDTDTQYF; DNA: TGCGCCAGCCGGACTAGCGGGGGGGACACAGATACGCAGTATTTT
size: .; V: TRBV20-1; D: .; J: TRBJ2-3; CDR3: CSAWSTDTQYF; DNA: TGCAGTGCTTGGAGCACAGATACGCAGTATTTT
size: few; V: TRBV5-6; D: .; J: TRBJ1-1; CDR3: CASSSDRGGHTEAFF; DNA: TGTGCCAGCAGCTCCGACAGAGGGGGGCATACTGAAGCTTTCTTT
size: .; V: TRBV19; D: TRBD1; J: TRBJ2-7; CDR3: CASSISRTGAGEQYF; DNA: TGTGCCAGTAGTATCTCCAGGACAGGTGCCGGCGAGCAGTACTTC
size: .; V: TRBV18; D: TRBD1; J: TRBJ1-5; CDR3: CASSPSTGQGRQPQHF; DNA: TGTGCCAGCTCACCATCTACAGGACAGGGGAGGCAGCCCCAGCATTTT
size: .; V: TRBV28; D: .; J: TRBJ1-3; CDR3: CASSLQGFSGNTIYF; DNA: TGTGCCAGCAGTCTACAGGGTTTTTCTGGAAACACCATATATTTT
size: .; V: TRBV9; D: TRBD2; J: TRBJ2-3; CDR3: CASSVVTGRGADTQYF; DNA: TGTGCCAGCAGCGTAGTAACGGGGAGGGGCGCAGATACGCAGTATTTT
size: once; V: TRBV5-8; D: .; J: TRBJ2-7; CDR3: CASSLRLPRNEQYF; DNA: TGTGCCAGCAGCTTGAGGTTACCGCGAAACGAGCAGTACTTC